This entry lists 25 T cell receptor beta chains sequenced from one sample in a study of T and B cells in COVID-19 patients. From blood, roughly 220-550 ng of genomic DNA served as TRB template. TRB rearrangements were amplified by multiplex PCR with BIOMED2 TRB-A/B primers. Using its own MiXCR run on the multiplex PCR reads, TCRdb lists one record per CDR3 protein. The sample has some 2,000 distinct CDR3 sequences, 20% to 25% seen once; the top ten hold roughly 50%. Sequenced sample: blood. Every receptor here comes from a human donor with active COVID-19.

The chain uses TRBV5-5 and TRBJ2-7; D possibly corresponds to TRBD2 (12 bases). V dropped 4 bases and J dropped 4 bases, with 27 bases sitting between them. The CDR3 covers 18 residues. Germline V gene sequence: CDR1 SGHKS, CDR2 YYEKEE (reference sequence). The CDR3 spells CASSPRDRGTSGYYEQYF. The CDR3 DNA sequence: TGTGCCAGCAGCCCCCGGGACAGGGGGACTAGCGGGTATTACGAGCAGTACTTC.

This clonotype is categorized as medium-sized (0.01 to 0.1%). The chain has TRBV5-6 and TRBJ2-5; 8 positions agree with TRBD1. The CDR3 is made up of 16 amino acids. Losses at the gene ends were 4 bases for V and 1 base for J; bases not matched to a gene: 9. Looked up from germline, CDR1 is SGHDT and CDR2 is YYEEEE. CDR3 in amino acids: CASSKERTGTQETQYF. The CDR3 DNA sequence: TGTGCCAGCAGCAAAGAGCGGACAGGGACCCAAGAGACCCAGTACTTC.

V and J are TRBV6-5 and TRBJ2-5; 7 nucleotides agree with TRBD2. Germline CDR1 MNHEY, CDR2 SVGAGI. V lost 5 bases, J lost 6 bases, and 12 bases stayed unmatched. CDR3 length: 15 residues. The CDR3 reads CASSNLAAGGKTQYF. CDR3 in DNA: TGTGCCAGCAGTAATCTAGCGGCCGGGGGTAAGACCCAGTACTTC.

This clonotype is medium-sized. The chain has TRBV6-5 and TRBJ2-7, with 9 positions matching TRBD1. This CDR3 has 14 amino acids. With V trimmed by 5 bases and J by 7 bases, 9 bases remained unmatched. CDR1 is MNHEY and CDR2 is SVGAGI in the germline V gene. The CDR3 region is CASSPSGTGTEQYF. The CDR3 bases are TGTGCCAGCAGTCCTTCCGGGACAGGGACTGAGCAGTACTTC.

J is TRBJ2-1 and V is TRBV15, with 8 bases aligning to TRBD1. Germline V gene data show CDR1 as LNHNV and CDR2 as YYDKDF (reference sequence). The CDR3 contains 13 residues. V was clipped by 1 base and J by 9 bases; unmatched bases: 2. The CDR3 protein is CATSRGGQGEQFF. Written as DNA, the CDR3 is TGTGCCACCAGCAGAGGCGGACAGGGTGAGCAGTTCTTC. Filled out from reference TRBV15 and TRBJ2-1, the complete variable domain reads DAMVIQNPRYQVTQFGKPVTLSCSQTLNHNVMYWYQQKSSQAPKLLFHYYDKDFNNEADTPDNFQSRRPNTSFCFLDIRSPGLGDTAMYLCATSRGGQGEQFFGPGTRLTVL.

This clonotype has only a few counts. The chain couples TRBV5-6 to TRBJ1-1; D is undetermined. The V end lost 3 bases, the J end lost 1 base, and 10 bases lay between the germline ends. The CDR3 spans 14 residues. The germline CDR1 and CDR2 sequences are SGHDT and YYEEEE. Written as DNA, the CDR3 is TGTGCCAGCAGCTACAGCCTCACGAACACTGAAGCTTTCTTT. Encoded protein: CASSYSLTNTEAFF.

About this clonotype: Germline is not matched at one junction end, which may reflect a read error. The chain is built from TRBV11-2 and TRBJ2-1; D remains unclear. CDR1 and CDR2 from the germline V gene are SGHAT and FQNNGV. The CDR3 spans 16 residues. The chain's CDR3 is CASSSQLYFSCNEQFF. The CDR3 region has the DNA TGTGCCAGCAGCTCCCAGCTGTATTTCTCCTGCAATGAGCAGTTCTTC.

This clonotype qualifies as medium-sized. The chain recombines TRBV30 with TRBJ2-1, with 13 positions matching TRBD2. Germline CDR1 reads GTSNPN; CDR2 reads SVGIG (reference sequence). This CDR3 has 17 amino acids. J was trimmed by 0 bases and V by 2 bases; bases with no gene match: 4. As DNA, the CDR3 is TGTGCCTGGAGTCTCCGGACTAGCGGGAGCTCCTACAATGAGCAGTTCTTC. This sequence encodes CAWSLRTSGSSYNEQFF.

The chain recombines TRBV7-2 with TRBJ2-7; 7 bases are a match to TRBD2. Germline lookup yields CDR1 SGHTA and CDR2 FQGNSA. The CDR3 loop spans 15 amino acids. V was pared by 1 base and J by 0 bases, with 3 bases of the junction left unmatched. The CDR3 nucleotides are TGTGCCAGCAGCTTAGAATGGGAGGGCTCCTACGAGCAGTACTTC. It translates to CASSLEWEGSYEQYF. The full variable domain, with the rest looked up from reference TRBV7-2 and TRBJ2-7, is GAGVSQSPSNKVTEKGKDVELRCDPISGHTALYWYRQSLGQGLEFLIYFQGNSAPDKSGLPSDRFSAERTGGSVSTLTIQRTQQEDSAVYLCASSLEWEGSYEQYFGPGTRLTVT.

The rearrangement links TRBV14 to TRBJ2-7; no definite D call. Germline CDR1 is SGHDN and CDR2 is FVKESK. CDR3 length equals 13 residues. V lost 5 bases to trimming and J lost 2 bases, with 10 bases between them. The chain's CDR3 is CASSFGSPYEQYF. DNA for the CDR3: TGTGCCAGCAGCTTTGGGTCCCCCTACGAGCAGTACTTC.

In this sample, this clonotype is medium-sized. This chain uses TRBV6-5 with TRBJ2-5; 11 nucleotides align to TRBD2. The CDR3 has 15 amino acids. With 2 bases clipped from V and 4 bases from J, the junction kept 3 bases outside the gene matches. Germline V lookup: CDR1 MNHEY, CDR2 SVGAGI. The CDR3 spells CASSYQLAGVETQYF. In nucleotides, the CDR3 is TGTGCCAGCAGTTACCAACTAGCGGGAGTAGAGACCCAGTACTTC.

The sample holds a few counts of this clonotype. The chain links TRBV11-2 to TRBJ1-2, with D possibly matching TRBD1 (6 bases). The CDR3 loop spans 14 amino acids. V was trimmed by 5 bases and J by 7 bases, leaving 17 bases between them. Germline V gene data show CDR1 as SGHAT and CDR2 as FQNNGV. CDR3 sequence: CASSGAGGIGGYTF. The CDR3 DNA sequence: TGTGCCAGCAGCGGAGCGGGGGGCATTGGTGGCTACACCTTC.

This clonotype is labeled medium-sized. The chain has TRBV14 and TRBJ2-7; maybe TRBD1 (5 bases). With 4 bases removed from V and 4 bases from J, the gap between germline ends came to 14 bases. The CDR3 sequence is 14 residues long. Germline-derived CDR1 and CDR2 are SGHDN and FVKESK. The CDR3 here is CASSPGLGVYEQYF. The CDR3 nucleotides read TGTGCCAGCAGCCCGGGTCTAGGGGTATACGAGCAGTACTTC. The full variable domain, with the rest looked up from reference TRBV14 and TRBJ2-7, is EAGVTQFPSHSVIEKGQTVTLRCDPISGHDNLYWYRRVMGKEIKFLLHFVKESKQDESGMPNNRFLAERTGGTYSTLKVQPAELEDSGVYFCASSPGLGVYEQYFGPGTRLTVT.

In its sample, this clonotype was seen a few times. The chain uses TRBV5-1 and TRBJ2-3; 11 positions agree with TRBD1. Per germline, CDR1 SGHRS and CDR2 YFSETQ. The CDR3 covers 18 residues. Germline trimming cut 0 bases from V and 4 bases from J; bases unmatched to any gene: 10. Here the CDR3 reads CASSLADRGHDSPDTQYF. CDR3 in DNA: TGCGCCAGCAGCTTGGCGGACAGGGGGCACGACTCCCCAGATACGCAGTATTTT.

This clonotype came up a few times. The gene calls are TRBV7-9 and TRBJ2-1, with 9 bases that match TRBD2. The CDR3 loop spans 14 amino acids. The V gene end was trimmed by 5 bases and the J gene end by 7 bases; junction bases not matched to a gene: 6. Germline CDR1 SEHNR, CDR2 FQNEAQ (reference sequence). The CDR3 loop is CASSPSGMGNEQFF. Written as DNA, the CDR3 is TGTGCCAGCAGCCCTAGCGGGATGGGGAATGAGCAGTTCTTC.

This clonotype was seen a few times. The CDR3: CASSSTGGVPEAFF. The CDR3 nucleotides are TGTGCCAGCAGTTCTACGGGGGGAGTTCCTGAAGCTTTCTTT. The rearrangement links TRBV27 to TRBJ1-1; D might be TRBD1 (5 bases). The CDR3 spans 14 residues. The V gene lost 4 bases and the J gene lost 6 bases, with 15 bases spanning the gap. Germline V lookup: CDR1 MNHEY, CDR2 SMNVEV (reference sequence).

This chain links TRBV11-2 with TRBJ2-7, with 7 bases aligning to TRBD2. CDR1 SGHAT and CDR2 FQNNGV come from the germline V gene. V dropped 7 bases and J dropped 4; count of bases not matched to a gene: 10. CDR3 length: 14 residues. CDR3 protein: CASTLEASGYEQYF. The DNA for the CDR3 is TGTGCCAGCACCTTGGAGGCTAGCGGATACGAGCAGTACTTC.

This clonotype occurred many times. The chain joins TRBV10-3 to TRBJ2-7, with 8 nucleotides matching TRBD2. The junction had 8 bases not matched to a gene; V was cut back by 6 bases and J by 1 base. This CDR3 is built from 15 residues. The V gene's germline CDR1 is ENHRY and CDR2 SYGVKD. In DNA form, the CDR3 reads TGTGCCATCAGCGCCGGGGGGGACTTTTCCTACGAGCAGTACTTC. Encoded protein: CAISAGGDFSYEQYF.

A word on this clonotype: With a much larger clone just one base away, this may be a read error. J is TRBJ1-2 and V is TRBV6-1; D call uncertain. V shed 4 bases and J shed 1 base, with 10 bases lying between them. In germline, CDR1 is MNHNS, CDR2 SASEGT. There are 14 residues in the CDR3. The CDR3 sequence is CASSGQADNYGYTF. CDR3 bases: TGTGCCAGCAGTGGTCAGGCGGATAACTATGGCTACACCTTC.

Only one count was recorded for this clonotype. The chain couples TRBV5-1 to TRBJ1-1; weak D call: TRBD1 (6 bases). The CDR3 is 16 amino acids. Between the trimmed V and J ends, which lost 1 base and 1 base, there was a span of 14 bases. Germline V gives CDR1 SGHRS, CDR2 YFSETQ. CDR3 sequence: CASSLNWGQANTEAFF. Here the CDR3 DNA reads TGCGCCAGCAGCTTGAATTGGGGGCAGGCGAACACTGAAGCTTTCTTT.

About this clonotype itself: A read error may explain this, as a much larger clone is one base away. The chain links TRBV10-3 to TRBJ2-5; 8 positions match TRBD2. The CDR3 contains 14 residues. V shed 10 bases and J 11 bases; nucleotides not matched to a gene: 18. CDR1 ENHRY and CDR2 SYGVKD come from the germline V gene. CDR3 DNA: TGTGCCAACCGGCCCGGGACTAGTGGGTCTGAGCAGTACTTC. It translates to CANRPGTSGSEQYF.

The V call is TRBV10-3, the J call TRBJ1-1; 8 bases are a match to TRBD1. Losses at the gene ends were 5 bases for V and 2 bases for J; bases not matched to a gene: 4. Germline CDR1 is ENHRY and CDR2 is SYGVKD. The CDR3 length is 14 residues. In DNA, the CDR3 is TGTGCCATCAGTCTAGGACAGGGTAACACTGAAGCTTTCTTT. It encodes CAISLGQGNTEAFF.

The rearrangement joins TRBV30 to TRBJ2-7; 7 nucleotides agree with TRBD2. J lost 0 bases, V lost 1 base, and 9 bases had no gene match. CDR3 length equals 16 residues. Germline CDR1 reads GTSNPN; CDR2 reads SVGIG (reference sequence). CDR3 region: CAWSGRRPSGSYEQYF. CDR3 in DNA: TGTGCCTGGAGTGGGAGGCGGCCTAGCGGCTCCTACGAGCAGTACTTC.

As regards this clonotype: A single base separates this from a much larger clone, so it may be a read error. It is likely a read error, because the conserved phenylalanine at the end of the CDR3 is missing. The chain uses TRBV6-1 and TRBJ2-3, with D tentatively TRBD2 (6 bases). Trimming cost V 0 bases and J 2 bases, with 12 bases left between them. CDR3 length equals 16 residues. Germline CDR1 MNHNS, CDR2 SASEGT. The CDR3 protein is CASSEASGTYTDTQYY. CDR3 nucleotide sequence: TGTGCCAGCAGTGAAGCCTCGGGGACTTACACAGATACGCAGTATTAT.

By share, this clonotype counts as medium-sized. The chain carries TRBV6-2 or TRBV6-3 and TRBJ2-6, with D possibly TRBD1 on 5 matching bases. The germline V and J ends were trimmed by 2 bases and 4 bases, with 9 bases remaining between them. The germline V gene encodes CDR1 MNHEY and CDR2 SVGEGT. This CDR3 has 15 residues. The CDR3, as DNA: TGTGCCAGCAGTTACGATGGGGCAGGGGCCAACGTCCTGACTTTC. Amino acids: CASSYDGAGANVLTF.